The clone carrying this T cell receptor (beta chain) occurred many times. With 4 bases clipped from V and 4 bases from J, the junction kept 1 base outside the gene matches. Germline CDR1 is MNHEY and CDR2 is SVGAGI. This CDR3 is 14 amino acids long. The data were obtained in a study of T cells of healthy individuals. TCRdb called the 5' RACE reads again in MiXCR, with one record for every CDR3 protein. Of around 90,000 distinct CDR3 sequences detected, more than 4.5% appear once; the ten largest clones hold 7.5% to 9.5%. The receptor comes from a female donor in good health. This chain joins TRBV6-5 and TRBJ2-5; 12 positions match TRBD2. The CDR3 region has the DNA TGTGCCAGCAGTTTACTAGCGGGAGGAGAGACCCAGTACTTC. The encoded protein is CASSLLAGGETQYF.